This TCR beta chain is drawn from a study of blood T cell repertoires in COVID-19. As for the study in general: Samples representing acute and convalescent COVID-19 were sourced from the United States, Italy and Spain. T cells, B-cell-depleted T cells, or PBMCs supplied cDNA or gDNA.

The Seattle patients, enrolled during active infection, were followed longitudinally. Clones were sequenced by immunoSEQ multiplex PCR, and TCRdb holds only the in-frame ones, with some missing. Here the sample spans roughly 250,000 clones, approximately 85% being singletons. This TCR came from a human donor with COVID-19, enrolled during active disease. The donor label of this sample is uncertain. Material: peripheral blood.

The CDR3 coding sequence is TGTGCCAGCATTGTTAGCGGGAGGACACAAGAGACCCAGTACTTC. It yields the protein CASIVSGRTQETQYF. The chain is built from TRBV28 and TRBJ2-5; 10 bases are a match to TRBD2. Germline-derived CDR1 and CDR2 are MDHEN and SYDVKM. V lost 7 bases to trimming and J lost 2 bases; unmatched junction nucleotides: 7. The CDR3 contains 15 residues.